This T cell receptor (beta chain) was captured in a study of lymphopenia after photon versus proton radiotherapy (dated by TCRdb to about 2019). Regarding the study in general: In patients with gastrointestinal tumors who developed high-grade lymphopenia, the study compared the immunological effects of photon radiation therapy with those of proton radiation therapy. The cohort included some 20 patients with gastrointestinal tumors who developed lymphopenia after receiving either photon or proton therapy. The goal of the study was to characterize the differences between the two radiation modalities in how they affect the immune system. Paper-wide results and their limitations: During treatment, patients who received proton therapy stayed relatively stable, whereas patients who received photon therapy lost naive T cells and TCR diversity and gained effector/memory populations. The survival association was assessed only in patients who died, and better survival with proton therapy was presented by the authors as a possibility rather than a demonstrated result. Across the cohort, a larger post-nadir drop in TCR diversity was inversely correlated with overall survival time among patients who died. After the lymphocyte count nadir, repertoires from photon-treated patients showed oligoclonal expansion, particularly of CD8+ Temra cells, and this expansion drove the decline in diversity.

V and J lose 4 bases and 3 bases, and a span of 12 bases separates them. The CDR3 contains 14 residues, cysteine and phenylalanine counted. Of the read, only the CDR3 DNA is kept; its 42 bases are in frame from base 1. As encoded in the germline V gene, CDR1 is MNHEY while CDR2 is SVGAGI. Libraries were built with the immunoSEQ multiplex PCR assay. T cell repertoires were profiled by deep sequencing of rearranged TCR beta loci, alongside multiparametric flow cytometry. The table was pulled from immuneACCESS by TCRdb, which kept in-frame rearrangements only. Such tables lose some clones; where checked, under half of the loss comes from unresolved V genes, and the rest has no known cause. The table for this sample lists 25,000 to 30,000 clones; 81% of them were counted only once. Of the sample, under 35% is held by the ten largest clones. With respect to this clone: The antigen it recognizes is unknown. No base quality values were provided; no much bigger clone lies one nucleotide off.

Sequences were derived from peripheral blood, sampled from a patient treated with photon-based radiotherapy. The clonotype originates from a man aged 50-59 years with gastric cancer. The chain links TRBV6-5 with TRBJ2-5; the D match is possibly TRBD1 or TRBD2, with 5 bases aligned in each. CDR3 sequence: CASSSTGTEETQYF. Read as DNA, the sequence is TGTGCCAGCAGTTCTACCGGGACCGAAGAGACCCAGTACTTC.